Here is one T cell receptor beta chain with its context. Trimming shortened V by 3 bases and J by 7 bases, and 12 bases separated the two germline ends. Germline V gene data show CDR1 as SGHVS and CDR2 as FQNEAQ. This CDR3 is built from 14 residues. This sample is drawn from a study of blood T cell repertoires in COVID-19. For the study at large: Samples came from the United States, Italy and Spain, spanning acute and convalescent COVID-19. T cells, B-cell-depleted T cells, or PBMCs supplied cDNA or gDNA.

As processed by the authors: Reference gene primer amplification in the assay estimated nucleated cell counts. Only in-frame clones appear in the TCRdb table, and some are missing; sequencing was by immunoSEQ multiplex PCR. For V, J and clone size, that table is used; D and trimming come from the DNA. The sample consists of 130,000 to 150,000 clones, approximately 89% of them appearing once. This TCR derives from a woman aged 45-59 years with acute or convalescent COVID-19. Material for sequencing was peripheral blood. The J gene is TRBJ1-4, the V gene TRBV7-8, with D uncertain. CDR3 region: CASSFFDNLEKLFF. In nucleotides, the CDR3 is TGTGCCAGCAGCTTTTTCGACAATCTTGAAAAACTGTTTTTT.